Below, one TCR beta chain is given with its context. These data come from a study of blood T cell repertoires in COVID-19. CDR1 MNHEY and CDR2 SVGEGT come from the germline V gene. The CDR3 is made up of 15 amino acids. Trimming at V came to 2 bases and at J to 5 bases, leaving 4 bases not matched to a gene. Method: immunoSEQ multiplex PCR; TCRdb's copy keeps in-frame clones and lacks some. The sample gives 90,000 to 100,000 clones, 87% of which show up once; less than 20% is in the top ten. This TCR was recovered from a human donor in a cohort sampled during active COVID-19. The V and J genes are TRBV6-2 or TRBV6-3 and TRBJ2-7, with 12 bases matching TRBD2. The sequenced sample consisted of peripheral blood. The DNA of the CDR3 is TGTGCCAGCAGTTACGAACTAGCGGGGGGTAACGAGCAGTACTTC. Translation: CASSYELAGGNEQYF.